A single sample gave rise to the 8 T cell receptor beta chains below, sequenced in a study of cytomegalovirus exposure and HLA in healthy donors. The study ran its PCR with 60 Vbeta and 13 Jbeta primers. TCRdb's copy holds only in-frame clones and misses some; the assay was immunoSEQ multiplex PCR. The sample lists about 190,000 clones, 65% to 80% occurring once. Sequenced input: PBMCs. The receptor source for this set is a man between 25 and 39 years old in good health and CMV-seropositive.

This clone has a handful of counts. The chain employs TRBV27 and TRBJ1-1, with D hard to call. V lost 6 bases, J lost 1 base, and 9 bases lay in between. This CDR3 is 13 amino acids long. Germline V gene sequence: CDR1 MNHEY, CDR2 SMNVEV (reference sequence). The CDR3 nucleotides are TGTGCCAGCAGGAACTATTGGAACACTGAAGCTTTCTTT. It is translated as CASRNYWNTEAFF.

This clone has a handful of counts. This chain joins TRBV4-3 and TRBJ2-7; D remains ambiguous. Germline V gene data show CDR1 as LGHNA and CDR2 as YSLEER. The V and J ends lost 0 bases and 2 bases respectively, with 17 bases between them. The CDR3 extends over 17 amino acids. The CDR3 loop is CASSQESPSVSTYEQYF. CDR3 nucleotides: TGCGCCAGCAGCCAAGAGAGTCCGAGTGTTTCTACCTACGAGCAGTACTTC.

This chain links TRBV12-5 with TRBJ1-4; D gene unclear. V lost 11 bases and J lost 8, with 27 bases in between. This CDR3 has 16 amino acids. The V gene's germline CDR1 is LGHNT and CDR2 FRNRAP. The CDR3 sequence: CAPGKAGAPRLEKLFF. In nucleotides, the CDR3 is TGTGCTCCCGGAAAGGCGGGAGCCCCAAGGTTAGAAAAACTGTTTTTT.

The CDR3 bases are TGCGCCAGCAGTGAGAGGGGACAGGTCGGGATTGGCAATCAGCCCCAGCATTTT. This gives the protein CASSERGQVGIGNQPQHF. The chain couples TRBV10-2 to TRBJ1-5; 8 bases align to TRBD1. The CDR3 loop spans 18 amino acids. V gave up 2 bases and J gave up 2 bases; unmatched junction bases: 11. Germline CDR1 WSHSY, CDR2 SAAADI.

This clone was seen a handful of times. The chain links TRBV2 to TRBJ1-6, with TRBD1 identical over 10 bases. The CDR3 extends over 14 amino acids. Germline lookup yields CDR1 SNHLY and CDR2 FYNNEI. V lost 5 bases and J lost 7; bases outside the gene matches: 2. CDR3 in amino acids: CASSTGQGNSPLHF. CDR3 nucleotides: TGTGCCAGCAGTACGGGACAGGGGAATTCACCCCTCCACTTT.

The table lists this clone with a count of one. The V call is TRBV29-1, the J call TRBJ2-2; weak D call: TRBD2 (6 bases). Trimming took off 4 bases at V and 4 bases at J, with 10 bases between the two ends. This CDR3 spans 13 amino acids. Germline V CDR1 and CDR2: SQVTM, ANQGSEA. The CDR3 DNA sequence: TGCAGCGTTGTTTGGGGAGGCACCGGGGAGCTGTTTTTT. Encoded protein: CSVVWGGTGELFF.

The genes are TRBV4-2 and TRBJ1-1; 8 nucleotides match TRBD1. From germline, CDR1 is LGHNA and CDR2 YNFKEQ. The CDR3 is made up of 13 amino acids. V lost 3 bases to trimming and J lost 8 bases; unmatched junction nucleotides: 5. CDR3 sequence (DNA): TGTGCCAGCAGCCAGCCGCGACAGGGGGAAGCTTTCTTT. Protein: CASSQPRQGEAFF.

CDR3 protein: CASSLGGGGAFF. The DNA of the CDR3 is TGTGCCAGCAGCCTCGGCGGGGGCGGGGCTTTCTTT. The chain joins TRBV11-2 to TRBJ1-1, with D possibly TRBD1 on 6 matching bases. Per the germline V gene, CDR1 is SGHAT and CDR2 is FQNNGV. The length of the CDR3 is 12 residues. Trimming took off 5 bases at V and 11 bases at J, with 15 bases between the two ends.